The clone carrying this TCR beta chain was seen a handful of times. V lost 5 bases, J lost 1 base, and 2 bases stayed unmatched. Looked up from germline, CDR1 is SGHNT and CDR2 is YYREEE (reference sequence). This CDR3 has 13 residues. The assay was immunoSEQ multiplex PCR, and TCRdb's table has in-frame clones only and misses some. The sample lists about 49,000 clones; 80% to 85% were seen once. These data are taken from a study of blood T cell repertoires in COVID-19. The source of this sequence is a woman aged 80 or over with COVID-19, enrolled during active disease. V and J are TRBV5-4 and TRBJ1-1, with 7 bases matching TRBD1. Specimen: peripheral blood. CDR3 in amino acids: CASSGQANTEAFF. CDR3 in DNA: TGTGCCAGCAGTGGACAGGCGAACACTGAAGCTTTCTTT. Filled out from reference TRBV5-4 and TRBJ1-1, the complete variable domain reads ETGVTQSPTHLIKTRGQQVTLRCSSQSGHNTVSWYQQALGQGPQFIFQYYREEENGRGNFPPRFSGLQFPNYSSELNVNALELDDSALYLCASSGQANTEAFFGQGTRLTVV.